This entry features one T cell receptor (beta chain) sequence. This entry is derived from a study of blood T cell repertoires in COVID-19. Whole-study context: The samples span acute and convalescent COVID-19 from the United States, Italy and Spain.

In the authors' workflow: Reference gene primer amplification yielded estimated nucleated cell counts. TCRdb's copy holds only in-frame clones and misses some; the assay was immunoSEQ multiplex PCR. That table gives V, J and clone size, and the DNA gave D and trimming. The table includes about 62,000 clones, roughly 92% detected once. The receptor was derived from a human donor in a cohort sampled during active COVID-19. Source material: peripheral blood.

The CDR3: CASSSYGGELFF. CDR3 nucleotides: TGTGCCAGCAGTTCCTACGGCGGGGAGCTGTTTTTT. The chain combines TRBV6-2 or TRBV6-3 with TRBJ2-2, with D uncertain. Germline V gives CDR1 MNHEY, CDR2 SVGEGT. The CDR3 totals 12 residues. Trimming took 4 bases from V and 7 from J, leaving 7 bases between them.